Following are 5 T cell receptor beta chains from one sample sequenced in a study of tumor-infiltrating lymphocytes in primary liver carcinoma. The source material, about 19-30 mg of unsorted bulk tissue, was used to co-extract RNA and DNA. Total RNA amounting to 500 ng was the source from which TCR beta cDNA was made with a constant-region primer. For TCR beta, libraries were produced by three nested multiplex PCR rounds using slightly modified ARM-PCR. It was with TRBV1-TRBV30 forward primers and a C-beta reverse primer that the first two PCR rounds were run, at around 11 cycles each. TCRdb re-analysed the multiplex PCR reads in MiXCR, keeping a single row per CDR3 protein. The sample lists some 110,000 distinct CDR3 sequences, approximately 64% occurring once. The source material was liver tumor tissue from sampling region 3. Sample subset: tumor region T3, left-lateral pole. These receptors all come from a woman between 55 and 75 years old with primary liver carcinoma and hepatitis B virus infection.

The J gene is TRBJ1-1, the V gene TRBV29-1; D gene unclear. The germline V gene encodes CDR1 SQVTM and CDR2 ANQGSEA. The CDR3 is made up of 14 amino acids. V shed 6 bases and J shed 4 bases, with 18 bases lying between them. The DNA for the CDR3 is TGCAGCGTGAACAAGGGCGCTATGGGCACTGAAGCTTTCTTT. Amino acid sequence: CSVNKGAMGTEAFF.

As for this clonotype: A much bigger clone sits one base away, suggesting this may be a read error. The gene calls are TRBV29-1 and TRBJ1-2; no definite D call. V shed 7 bases and J shed 8 bases, with 14 bases lying between them. CDR1 and CDR2 from the germline V gene are SQVTM and ANQGSEA. The CDR3 covers 11 residues. Written as DNA, the CDR3 is TGCAGCGCCGACGCCGTGGGCGGCTACACCTTC. This codes for CSADAVGGYTF.

Ten or more counts support this clonotype. The junction and the germline gene differ at one end; a read error may be behind it. The rearrangement joins TRBV29-1 to TRBJ2-6, with 9 nucleotides matching TRBD1. CDR3 length equals 14 residues. Germline V CDR1 and CDR2: SQVTM, ANQGSEA. CDR3 nucleotide sequence: TGCAGCGTTAGCCGGGACAGGGAGGCCGACGTCCTGACTTTC. It specifies CSVSRDREADVLTF. The full variable domain, rest sourced from reference TRBV29-1 and TRBJ2-6, is SAVISQKPSRDICQRGTSLTIQCQVDSQVTMMFWYRQQPGQSLTLIATANQGSEATYESGFVIDKFPISRPNLTFSTLTVSNMSPEDSSIYLCSVSRDREADVLTFGAGSRLTVL.

The chain has TRBV6-2 or TRBV6-3 and TRBJ2-3; D remains ambiguous. This CDR3 is 12 amino acids long. The ends were cut back, 4 bases at V and 15 bases at J, with 17 bases in the middle. Germline CDR1 and CDR2: MNHEY and SVGEGT. CDR3 sequence: CASSLSIYTDYF. The CDR3 DNA reads TGTGCCAGCAGTTTATCAATATATACGGACTATTTT.

In the case of this clonotype: This may be a read error: a much more frequent sequence differs by one nucleotide. This is likely a read error, given that the CDR3 carries no conserved phenylalanine or tryptophan at its end. The gene calls are TRBV12-3 or TRBV12-4 and TRBJ1-1; perhaps TRBD1 as D (6 bases). Trimming cost V 5 bases and J 8 bases, with 12 bases left between them. This CDR3 region has 12 residues. The CDR3 DNA reads as TGTGCCAGCAGTCGGACCGGGACAGAAGCTTTCATT. Its translation: CASSRTGTEAFI.